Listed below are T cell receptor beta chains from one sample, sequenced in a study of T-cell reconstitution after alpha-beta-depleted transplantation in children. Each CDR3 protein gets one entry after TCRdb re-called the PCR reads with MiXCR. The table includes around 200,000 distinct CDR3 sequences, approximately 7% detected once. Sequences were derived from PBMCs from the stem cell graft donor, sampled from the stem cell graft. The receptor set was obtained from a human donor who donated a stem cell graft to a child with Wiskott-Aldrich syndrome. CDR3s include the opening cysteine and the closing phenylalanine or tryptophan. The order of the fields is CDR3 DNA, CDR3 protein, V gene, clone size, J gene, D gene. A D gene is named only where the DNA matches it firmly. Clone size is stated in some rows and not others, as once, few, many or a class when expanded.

CDR3 DNA: TGCGCCAGCAGCCAAGTTGGTCTGGGCACTGAAGCTTTCTTT
CDR3 protein: CASSQVGLGTEAFF
V gene: TRBV4-3
clone size: many
J gene: TRBJ1-1
D gene: NA

CDR3 DNA: TGCAGCGTAAGCCCGACTAGCGGGAGACCCGGGGAGCTGTTTTTT
CDR3 protein: CSVSPTSGRPGELFF
V gene: TRBV29-1
clone size: NA
J gene: TRBJ2-2
D gene: TRBD2

CDR3 DNA: TGCGCCAGCAGCTCATCAAGGACAGGAAACATGAACACTGAAGCTTTCTTT
CDR3 protein: CASSSSRTGNMNTEAFF
V gene: TRBV5-1
clone size: NA
J gene: TRBJ1-1
D gene: TRBD1

CDR3 DNA: TGTGCCAGCAGGGTGGTGCGGGGGGATGAGCAGTTCTTC
CDR3 protein: CASRVVRGDEQFF
V gene: TRBV5-6
clone size: NA
J gene: TRBJ2-1
D gene: TRBD2

CDR3 DNA: TGCAGTGCTACTTCTAGCGGGAGGGCCTTGGCCACCTACGAGCAGTACTTC
CDR3 protein: CSATSSGRALATYEQYF
V gene: TRBV20-1
clone size: many
J gene: TRBJ2-7
D gene: TRBD2

CDR3 DNA: TGCAGTGCTACCGGGGCCTCCGAGCAGTACTTC
CDR3 protein: CSATGASEQYF
V gene: TRBV20-1
clone size: many
J gene: TRBJ2-7
D gene: NA

CDR3 DNA: TGCGCCAGCAGCTTAGCGGGAGGGCCTATCAATGAGCAGTTCTTC
CDR3 protein: CASSLAGGPINEQFF
V gene: TRBV5-1
clone size: many
J gene: TRBJ2-1
D gene: TRBD2

CDR3 DNA: TGTGCCAGCAGGATTGGGAGCAGAGAGACCCAGTACTTC
CDR3 protein: CASRIGSRETQYF
V gene: TRBV25-1
clone size: many
J gene: TRBJ2-5
D gene: NA

CDR3 DNA: TGTGCCAGCAGTTACACGCGGGAGTACACCGGGGAGCTGTTTTTT
CDR3 protein: CASSYTREYTGELFF
V gene: TRBV6-2/TRBV6-3
clone size: NA
J gene: TRBJ2-2
D gene: TRBD2

CDR3 DNA: TGTGCCAGCAGTGAGCCCCCGGGTACCTCTGGGGCCAACGTCCTGACTTTC
CDR3 protein: CASSEPPGTSGANVLTF
V gene: TRBV25-1
clone size: many
J gene: TRBJ2-6
D gene: NA

CDR3 DNA: TGTGCCAGCAGTTCCCGAGAGGGAGGTGAAAAACTGTTTTTT
CDR3 protein: CASSSREGGEKLFF
V gene: TRBV12-3/TRBV12-4
clone size: many
J gene: TRBJ1-4
D gene: NA

CDR3 DNA: TGTGCCACCAGCAGAGATAAGGGTCCCAATGAGCAGTTCTTC
CDR3 protein: CATSRDKGPNEQFF
V gene: TRBV15
clone size: many
J gene: TRBJ2-1
D gene: NA

CDR3 DNA: TGTGCCAGTAGTATTGCTCCGGGACCCCGTCAGTACTTC
CDR3 protein: CASSIAPGPRQYF
V gene: TRBV19
clone size: many
J gene: TRBJ2-4
D gene: NA

CDR3 DNA: TGTGCCAGCAGTGAAAACTCAGTTTACACCGGGGAGCTGTTTTTT
CDR3 protein: CASSENSVYTGELFF
V gene: TRBV2
clone size: many
J gene: TRBJ2-2
D gene: NA

CDR3 DNA: TGTGCCAGCAGCTCAGAGAACTATGGCTACACCTTC
CDR3 protein: CASSSENYGYTF
V gene: TRBV7-2
clone size: many
J gene: TRBJ1-2
D gene: NA

CDR3 DNA: TGCAGTGCTTGGGACCGGGAAAACACCGGGGAGCTGTTTTTT
CDR3 protein: CSAWDRENTGELFF
V gene: TRBV20-1
clone size: many
J gene: TRBJ2-2
D gene: NA

CDR3 DNA: TGTGCCAGCAGTCCGTATGGTGACGAACATAGGAATGAGCAGTTCTTC
CDR3 protein: CASSPYGDEHRNEQFF
V gene: TRBV27
clone size: many
J gene: TRBJ2-1
D gene: NA

CDR3 DNA: TGTGCCAGCAGTCCCAGGACAGGGAACATCTACGAGCAGTACTTC
CDR3 protein: CASSPRTGNIYEQYF
V gene: TRBV2
clone size: once
J gene: TRBJ2-7
D gene: TRBD1

CDR3 DNA: TGCAGCGTTGAAGCGGAGGCAGGGGCCAGGGATACGCAGTATTTT
CDR3 protein: CSVEAEAGARDTQYF
V gene: TRBV29-1
clone size: many
J gene: TRBJ2-3
D gene: NA

CDR3 DNA: TGCAGCGTTGATACCTCTGGGGCCAACGTCCTGACTTTC
CDR3 protein: CSVDTSGANVLTF
V gene: TRBV29-1
clone size: many
J gene: TRBJ2-6
D gene: NA

CDR3 DNA: TGTGCCAGCAGCCAAGTCGGAGGCGCCATACCCCTCCACTTT
CDR3 protein: CASSQVGGAIPLHF
V gene: TRBV4-2
clone size: many
J gene: TRBJ1-6
D gene: NA

CDR3 DNA: TGTGCCAGCAGCCTAACCCGACAGGGGTTGAGCAATCAGCCCCAGCATTTT
CDR3 protein: CASSLTRQGLSNQPQHF
V gene: TRBV7-8
clone size: few
J gene: TRBJ1-5
D gene: TRBD1

CDR3 DNA: TGTGCCAGCAGTTTAGGTCAGGGGGGTTACACCGGGGAGCTGTTTTTT
CDR3 protein: CASSLGQGGYTGELFF
V gene: TRBV12-3/TRBV12-4
clone size: NA
J gene: TRBJ2-2
D gene: NA

CDR3 DNA: TGCGCCAGCAGCTCGGACGACTACGAGCAGTACTTC
CDR3 protein: CASSSDDYEQYF
V gene: TRBV5-1
clone size: many
J gene: TRBJ2-7
D gene: NA

CDR3 DNA: TGCAGCGTTGGCCTCGGGACTAGCGGGAGTTTCTACAATGAGCAGTTCTTC
CDR3 protein: CSVGLGTSGSFYNEQFF
V gene: TRBV29-1
clone size: many
J gene: TRBJ2-1
D gene: TRBD2

CDR3 DNA: TGTGCCACCAGTGACTCTCTTTTGGGGACAGGGAACAATGAGCAGTTCTTC
CDR3 protein: CATSDSLLGTGNNEQFF
V gene: TRBV24-1
clone size: many
J gene: TRBJ2-1
D gene: TRBD1

CDR3 DNA: TGCAGTGCTAGACCAGATAGCGGGAGGTTTAGCTCCTACAATGAGCAGTTCTTC
CDR3 protein: CSARPDSGRFSSYNEQFF
V gene: TRBV20-1
clone size: many
J gene: TRBJ2-1
D gene: TRBD2

CDR3 DNA: TGTGCCAGCAGCGTCGGACTAGCGGGACTCTACGAGCAGTACTTC
CDR3 protein: CASSVGLAGLYEQYF
V gene: TRBV9
clone size: many
J gene: TRBJ2-7
D gene: TRBD2

CDR3 DNA: TGTGCCAGCAACCCAGGGACCTCTGGGGCCAACGTCCTGACTTTC
CDR3 protein: CASNPGTSGANVLTF
V gene: TRBV12-3/TRBV12-4
clone size: few
J gene: TRBJ2-6
D gene: NA

CDR3 DNA: TGTGCCAGCAGCTTAGGGGCACAGGTAATGAACACTGAAGCTTTCTTT
CDR3 protein: CASSLGAQVMNTEAFF
V gene: TRBV7-8
clone size: NA
J gene: TRBJ1-1
D gene: NA

CDR3 DNA: TGTGCCAGCAGTTACTCGGGGAAAAATCAGCCCCAGCATTTT
CDR3 protein: CASSYSGKNQPQHF
V gene: TRBV6-5
clone size: many
J gene: TRBJ1-5
D gene: NA

CDR3 DNA: TGTGCCACCAGCAGAGATCTGAGACTAGGGTACCATGAGCAGTTCTTC
CDR3 protein: CATSRDLRLGYHEQFF
V gene: TRBV15
clone size: many
J gene: TRBJ2-1
D gene: NA

CDR3 DNA: TGTGCCAGCACCCCGATAGGGCGGGGGCGGAACACTGAAGCTTTCTTT
CDR3 protein: CASTPIGRGRNTEAFF
V gene: TRBV27
clone size: many
J gene: TRBJ1-1
D gene: NA

CDR3 DNA: TGCAGCGTTGGGACCTTAGGCGGAGGATCTGACGAGCAGTACTTC
CDR3 protein: CSVGTLGGGSDEQYF
V gene: TRBV29-1
clone size: many
J gene: TRBJ2-7
D gene: NA

CDR3 DNA: TGTGCCAGCAGCTTAGAGGGGCCCACGGTCACTGAAGCTTTCTTT
CDR3 protein: CASSLEGPTVTEAFF
V gene: TRBV7-2
clone size: many
J gene: TRBJ1-1
D gene: NA

CDR3 DNA: TGCAGTGCTAGAGATTTCGCAGGACAGGGCGAAAAACTGTTTTTT
CDR3 protein: CSARDFAGQGEKLFF
V gene: TRBV20-1
clone size: many
J gene: TRBJ1-4
D gene: TRBD1

CDR3 DNA: TGTGCCATCAGTGAGTCTAGGACTAGCGGGAGCGGCACCGGGGAGCTGTTTTTT
CDR3 protein: CAISESRTSGSGTGELFF
V gene: TRBV10-3
clone size: NA
J gene: TRBJ2-2
D gene: TRBD2

CDR3 DNA: TGTGCCAGCAGTACCGGGACAGGGTACTACGAGCAGTACTTC
CDR3 protein: CASSTGTGYYEQYF
V gene: TRBV12-3/TRBV12-4
clone size: many
J gene: TRBJ2-7
D gene: TRBD1

CDR3 DNA: TGTGCCACCCGGGGGGGGGTCACTAATGAAAAACTGTTTTTT
CDR3 protein: CATRGGVTNEKLFF
V gene: TRBV15
clone size: few
J gene: TRBJ1-4
D gene: NA

CDR3 DNA: TGTGCCAGCAGCCCAATCAACCCGAGGAAAGGCACAGATACGCAGTATTTT
CDR3 protein: CASSPINPRKGTDTQYF
V gene: TRBV5-6
clone size: many
J gene: TRBJ2-3
D gene: NA

CDR3 DNA: TGCAGTGCTAGTGTGGACACTGAAGCTTTCTTT
CDR3 protein: CSASVDTEAFF
V gene: TRBV20-1
clone size: few
J gene: TRBJ1-1
D gene: NA

CDR3 DNA: TGTGCCAGCAGTTTTGATGTGAACACTGAAGCTTTCTTT
CDR3 protein: CASSFDVNTEAFF
V gene: TRBV12-3/TRBV12-4
clone size: many
J gene: TRBJ1-1
D gene: NA

CDR3 DNA: TGTGCCAGCAGCTTAGGTCAGGGAATTCAGCCCCAGCATTTT
CDR3 protein: CASSLGQGIQPQHF
V gene: TRBV7-9
clone size: few
J gene: TRBJ1-5
D gene: NA

CDR3 DNA: TGTGCCAGCAGTCTGGGACAGGGCTACGATGAGCAGTTCTTC
CDR3 protein: CASSLGQGYDEQFF
V gene: TRBV12-3/TRBV12-4
clone size: many
J gene: TRBJ2-1
D gene: TRBD1

CDR3 DNA: TGCAGTGCTACGTCTCCGGGTAACTCTGGAAACACCATATATTTT
CDR3 protein: CSATSPGNSGNTIYF
V gene: TRBV20-1
clone size: many
J gene: TRBJ1-3
D gene: NA

CDR3 DNA: TGTGCCAGCAGCCCACGGGACTACCTCCTAGAGCAGTACTTC
CDR3 protein: CASSPRDYLLEQYF
V gene: TRBV3-1
clone size: few
J gene: TRBJ2-7
D gene: TRBD2

CDR3 DNA: TGTGCCAGCAGCCGGACTAGCGGGCGAGGGGTACACAATGAGCAGTTCTTC
CDR3 protein: CASSRTSGRGVHNEQFF
V gene: TRBV12-3/TRBV12-4
clone size: many
J gene: TRBJ2-1
D gene: TRBD2

CDR3 DNA: TGTGCCAGCAGTTACAGCGTGGCCGGGACAGGGTACTACGAGCAGTACTTC
CDR3 protein: CASSYSVAGTGYYEQYF
V gene: TRBV6-2/TRBV6-3
clone size: many
J gene: TRBJ2-7
D gene: TRBD1

CDR3 DNA: TGTGCCAGCAGGCCGTCTACTGGCGGATTCTACGAGCAGTACTTC
CDR3 protein: CASRPSTGGFYEQYF
V gene: TRBV6-1
clone size: NA
J gene: TRBJ2-7
D gene: NA

CDR3 DNA: TGTGCCAGCAGCCCCGGACTATACTACGAGCAGTACTTC
CDR3 protein: CASSPGLYYEQYF
V gene: TRBV5-6
clone size: NA
J gene: TRBJ2-7
D gene: NA

CDR3 DNA: TGTGCCAGCAGCACGGGACAGGTCAGCTCGGATGAGCAGTTCTTC
CDR3 protein: CASSTGQVSSDEQFF
V gene: TRBV7-9
clone size: many
J gene: TRBJ2-1
D gene: TRBD1

CDR3 DNA: TGCGCCAGCAGCCAAGAATTACAGGGGGGTTACGAGCAGTACTTC
CDR3 protein: CASSQELQGGYEQYF
V gene: TRBV4-1
clone size: many
J gene: TRBJ2-7
D gene: TRBD1

CDR3 DNA: TGTGCCACCAAGGGGGGAGGGGAGACCCAGTACTTC
CDR3 protein: CATKGGGETQYF
V gene: TRBV24-1
clone size: few
J gene: TRBJ2-5
D gene: NA

CDR3 DNA: TGCGCCAGCAGCTCCTCCCTTTCGGTGTTCCAAGAGACCCAGTACTTC
CDR3 protein: CASSSSLSVFQETQYF
V gene: TRBV5-1
clone size: NA
J gene: TRBJ2-5
D gene: NA

CDR3 DNA: TGCAGTGCAACAACGGGATGGGCCGGTAGATATCAGCCCCAGCATTTT
CDR3 protein: CSATTGWAGRYQPQHF
V gene: TRBV20-1
clone size: many
J gene: TRBJ1-5
D gene: NA